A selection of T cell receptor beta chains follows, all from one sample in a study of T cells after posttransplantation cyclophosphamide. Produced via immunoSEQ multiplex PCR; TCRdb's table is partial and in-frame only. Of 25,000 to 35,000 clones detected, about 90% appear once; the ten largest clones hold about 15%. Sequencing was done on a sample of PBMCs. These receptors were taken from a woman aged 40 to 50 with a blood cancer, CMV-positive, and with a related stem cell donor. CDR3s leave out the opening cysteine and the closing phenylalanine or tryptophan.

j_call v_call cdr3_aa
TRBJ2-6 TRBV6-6 ASSSQGSGANVLT
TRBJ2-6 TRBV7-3 ASSLSSSGANVLT
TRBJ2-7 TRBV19 ASSIDYDYEQY
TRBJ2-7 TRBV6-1 ASSEAPGTGMDEQY
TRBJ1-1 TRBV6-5 ASSYTGVHTEAF
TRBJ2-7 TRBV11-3 ASSQDWTGGEQY
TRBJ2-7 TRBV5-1 ASSLAGQVYEQY
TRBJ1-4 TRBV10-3 AISDHGQTNEKLF
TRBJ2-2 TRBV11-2 ASSPVSGSVGELF
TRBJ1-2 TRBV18 ASSPDRGRDGYT
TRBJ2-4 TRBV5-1 ASSLGQNIQY
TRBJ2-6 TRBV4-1 ASSPSGGRRPSGANVLT
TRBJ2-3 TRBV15 ATSRASRTDTQY
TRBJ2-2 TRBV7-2 ASSWGGRNTGELF
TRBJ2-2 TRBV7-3 ASSLLAGVFGELF
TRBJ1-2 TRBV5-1 ASSLGAGSSYGYT
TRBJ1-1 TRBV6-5 ASSYPSGQGTGEAF
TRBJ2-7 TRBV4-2 ASSQEFQGTYEQY
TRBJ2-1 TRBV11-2 ASSLRGSYNEQF
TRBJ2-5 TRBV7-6 ASSSGQGKETQY
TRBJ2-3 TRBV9 ASSVETGGDTQY
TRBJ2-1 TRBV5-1 ASTGSYNEQF
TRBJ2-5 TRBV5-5 ASSPDFLGTQY
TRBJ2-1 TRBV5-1 ASSLGGQSSYNEQF
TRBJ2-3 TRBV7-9 ASSSQGGQLTDTQY
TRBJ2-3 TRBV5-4 ASSRGGRGSTDTQY
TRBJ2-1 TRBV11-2 ASSPGGGGSYNEQF
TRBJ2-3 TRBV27 ASSPTSTDTQY
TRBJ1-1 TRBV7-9 ASSPPGGKAF
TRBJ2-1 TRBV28 ASSLSGNNEQF
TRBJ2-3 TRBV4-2 ASSQGASGGVVDTQY
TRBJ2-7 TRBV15 ATSRVTGLPYEQY
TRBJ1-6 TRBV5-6 ASSAQPGQGRSPLH
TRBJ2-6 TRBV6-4 ASSAEGSGANVLT
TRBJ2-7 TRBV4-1 ASSLRDRGFYEQY
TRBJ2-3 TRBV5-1 ASSLGTSGGIRTDTQY
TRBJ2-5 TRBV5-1 ASSVGETQY
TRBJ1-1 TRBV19 ASSPVRSEAF
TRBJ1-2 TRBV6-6 ASSYSDRGPNYGYT
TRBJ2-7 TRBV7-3 ASSPTGAGGPTYEQY
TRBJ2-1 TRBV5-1 ASSLGTGSLSPYNEQF
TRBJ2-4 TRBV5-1 ASSLRSGENIQY